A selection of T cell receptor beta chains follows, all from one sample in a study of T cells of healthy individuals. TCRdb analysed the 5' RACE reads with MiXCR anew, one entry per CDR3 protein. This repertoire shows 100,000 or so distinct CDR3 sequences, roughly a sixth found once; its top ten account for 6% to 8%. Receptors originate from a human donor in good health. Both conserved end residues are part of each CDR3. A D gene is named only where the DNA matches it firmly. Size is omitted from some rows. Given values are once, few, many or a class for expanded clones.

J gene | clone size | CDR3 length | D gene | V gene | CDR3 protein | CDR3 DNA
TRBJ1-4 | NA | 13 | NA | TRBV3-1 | CASSDGTNEKLFF | TGTGCCAGCAGCGACGGGACTAATGAAAAACTGTTTTTT
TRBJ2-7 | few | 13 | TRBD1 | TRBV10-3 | CAIRRTGMHEQYF | TGTGCCATCAGGAGGACAGGGATGCACGAGCAGTACTTC
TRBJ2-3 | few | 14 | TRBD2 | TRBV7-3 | CASSRLGGADTQYF | TGTGCCAGCTCCCGCTTGGGGGGGGCAGATACGCAGTATTTT
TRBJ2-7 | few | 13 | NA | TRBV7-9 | CASSSGPSYEQYF | TGTGCCAGCAGCTCCGGGCCGTCCTACGAGCAGTACTTC
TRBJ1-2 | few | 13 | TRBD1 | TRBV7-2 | CASSAGQGYGYTF | TGTGCCAGCAGCGCCGGACAGGGTTATGGCTACACCTTC
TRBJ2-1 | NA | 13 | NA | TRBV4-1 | CASSQGGDNEQFF | TGCGCCAGCAGCCAAGGGGGGGACAATGAGCAGTTCTTC
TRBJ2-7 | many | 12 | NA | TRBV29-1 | CSGAGIQGEQYF | TGCAGCGGCGCTGGGATACAGGGCGAGCAGTACTTC
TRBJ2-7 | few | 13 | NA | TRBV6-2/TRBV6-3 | CASSPLQGGEQYF | TGTGCCAGCAGTCCCCTTCAGGGCGGCGAGCAGTACTTC
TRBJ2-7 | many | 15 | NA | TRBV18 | CASSPSAGKGNEQYF | TGTGCCAGCTCACCGTCGGCAGGGAAGGGGAACGAGCAGTACTTC
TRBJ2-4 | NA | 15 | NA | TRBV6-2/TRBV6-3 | CASSSTVLAKNIQYF | TGTGCCAGCAGTTCCACCGTCCTAGCCAAAAACATTCAGTACTTC
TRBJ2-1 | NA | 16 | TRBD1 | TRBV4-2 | CASSQVQGVSYNEQFF | TGTGCCAGCAGCCAAGTGCAGGGGGTCTCCTACAATGAGCAGTTCTTC
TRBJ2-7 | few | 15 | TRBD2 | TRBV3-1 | CASSQDSGQTYEQYF | TGTGCCAGCAGCCAAGATAGCGGGCAGACGTACGAGCAGTACTTC
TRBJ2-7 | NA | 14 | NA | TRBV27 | CASSFARVSYEQYF | TGTGCCAGCAGTTTTGCCAGGGTCAGCTACGAGCAGTACTTC
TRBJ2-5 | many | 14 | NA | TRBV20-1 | CSANFRLGQETQYF | TGCAGTGCTAACTTCCGACTAGGGCAAGAGACCCAGTACTTC
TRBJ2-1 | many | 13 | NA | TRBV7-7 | CASSVDYLDEQFF | TGTGCTAGCAGCGTGGACTACTTAGATGAGCAGTTCTTC
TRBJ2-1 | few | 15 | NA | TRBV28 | CASSLGTPWEREQFF | TGTGCCAGCAGCCTCGGCACGCCGTGGGAGAGGGAGCAGTTCTTC
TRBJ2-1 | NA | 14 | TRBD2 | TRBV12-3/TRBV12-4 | CASRLAGDSNEQFF | TGTGCCAGCAGACTAGCGGGGGACAGCAATGAGCAGTTCTTC
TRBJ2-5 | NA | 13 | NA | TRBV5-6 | CASSSYQGQTQYF | TGTGCCAGCAGCTCGTACCAGGGACAGACCCAGTACTTC
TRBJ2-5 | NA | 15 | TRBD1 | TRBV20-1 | CSATNSGQGQETQYF | TGCAGTGCTACGAACTCTGGACAGGGTCAAGAGACCCAGTACTTC
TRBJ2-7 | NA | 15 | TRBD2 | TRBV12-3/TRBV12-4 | CASSAHRAGGNEQYF | TGTGCCAGCAGCGCCCATCGGGCGGGGGGAAACGAGCAGTACTTC
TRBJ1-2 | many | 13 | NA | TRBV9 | CASSPDSDYGYTF | TGTGCCAGCAGCCCAGACAGCGACTATGGCTACACCTTC
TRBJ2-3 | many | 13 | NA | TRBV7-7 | CASSLGGRGTQYF | TGTGCCAGCAGCTTAGGTGGGAGAGGTACGCAGTATTTT
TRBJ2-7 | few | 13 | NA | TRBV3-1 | CASRSRGTYEQYF | TGTGCCAGCAGGAGCCGGGGTACCTACGAGCAGTACTTC
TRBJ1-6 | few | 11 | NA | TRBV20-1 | CSAVLDSPLHF | TGCAGTGCTGTGTTGGATTCACCCCTCCACTTT
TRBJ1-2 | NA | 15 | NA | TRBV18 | CASSPEGGIIYGYTF | TGTGCCAGCTCACCGGAGGGGGGCATAATCTATGGCTACACCTTC
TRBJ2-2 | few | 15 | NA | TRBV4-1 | CASNRGLAGTGELFF | TGCGCCAGTAACAGGGGACTGGCGGGGACCGGGGAGCTGTTTTTT
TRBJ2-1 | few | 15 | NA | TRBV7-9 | CASSKSGPSYNEQFF | TGTGCCAGCAGCAAAAGCGGGCCCTCCTACAATGAGCAGTTCTTC
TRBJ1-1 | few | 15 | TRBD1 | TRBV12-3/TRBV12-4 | CASSLGDSRNTEAFF | TGTGCCAGCAGTTTGGGGGACAGTAGGAACACTGAAGCTTTCTTT
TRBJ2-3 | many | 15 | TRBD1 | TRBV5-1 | CASSLGQGAGDTQYF | TGCGCCAGCAGCTTGGGACAGGGGGCAGGGGATACGCAGTATTTT
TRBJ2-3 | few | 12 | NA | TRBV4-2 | CASSQGDDTQYF | TGTGCCAGCAGCCAAGGTGACGATACGCAGTATTTT
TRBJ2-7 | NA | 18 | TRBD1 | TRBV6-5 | CASSYRANRGPVVYEQYF | TGTGCCAGCAGTTATAGGGCGAACAGGGGGCCCGTGGTATACGAGCAGTACTTC
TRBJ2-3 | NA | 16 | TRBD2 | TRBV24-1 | CATSDPGLALTDTQYF | TGTGCCACCAGTGACCCGGGACTAGCGCTAACAGATACGCAGTATTTT
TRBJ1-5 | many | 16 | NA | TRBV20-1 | CSARDQGFVASQPQHF | TGCAGTGCTAGAGATCAAGGGTTTGTGGCAAGTCAGCCCCAGCATTTT
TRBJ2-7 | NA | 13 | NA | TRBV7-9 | CASSPVGSYEQYF | TGTGCCAGCAGCCCCGTGGGGTCCTACGAGCAGTACTTC
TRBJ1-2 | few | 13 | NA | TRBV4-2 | CASSQEALYGYTF | TGTGCCAGCAGCCAAGAAGCCCTCTATGGCTACACCTTC
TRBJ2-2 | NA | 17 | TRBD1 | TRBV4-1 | CASSQHRGQGNAGELFF | TGCGCCAGCAGCCAACACAGGGGACAGGGAAACGCCGGGGAGCTGTTTTTT
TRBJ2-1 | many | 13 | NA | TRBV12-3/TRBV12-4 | CASSLAGIHEQFF | TGTGCCAGCAGTTTAGCGGGGATCCATGAGCAGTTCTTC